The entry that follows covers one TCR beta chain sequence. The junction and the germline gene differ at one end; a read error may be behind it. This CDR3 is built from 16 residues. Germline CDR1 is MGHRA and CDR2 is YSYEKL. What was amplified from RNA transcripts were TCR beta CDR3 regions. TCR CDR3 underwent first-round RT-PCR with the HTBI primer set. TCRdb reanalysed the multiplex PCR reads using MiXCR and keeps one entry per CDR3 protein. The table shows about 640,000 distinct CDR3 sequences, with about 20% occurring only once. The data stem from a study of T cells in Graves' hyperthyroidism and ophthalmopathy. Over 8 ml fresh peripheral blood yielded the PBMCs.

The sequence was obtained from a young man with Graves' ophthalmopathy. This sequence joins TRBV4-1 and TRBJ1-1; 9 nucleotides align to TRBD1. The sequenced material came from blood. In nucleotides, the CDR3 is TGTGCCAGCAGCCAGGACAGGGGCTTCATGAACACTGAAGCTTTCTTT. It encodes CASSQDRGFMNTEAFF.